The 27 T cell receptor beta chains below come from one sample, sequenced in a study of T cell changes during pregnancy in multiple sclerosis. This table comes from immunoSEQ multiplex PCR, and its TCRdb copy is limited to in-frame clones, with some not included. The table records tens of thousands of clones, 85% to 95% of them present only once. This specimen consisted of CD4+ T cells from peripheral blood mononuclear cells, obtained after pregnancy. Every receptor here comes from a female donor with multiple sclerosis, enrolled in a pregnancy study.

CDR3 protein: CASSLGFRDRAYNEQFF. The CDR3 region has the DNA TGTGCCAGCAGCTTAGGTTTCCGGGACAGGGCTTACAATGAGCAGTTCTTC. The chain uses TRBV11-3 and TRBJ2-1; 9 bases map to TRBD1. V was clipped by 1 base and J by 4 bases; unmatched bases: 8. CDR3 length: 17 residues. Germline CDR1 is SGHNT and CDR2 is YENEEA. Full variable domain (rest looked up from reference TRBV11-3 and TRBJ2-1): EAGVVQSPRYKIIEKKQPVAFWCNPISGHNTLYWYLQNLGQGPELLIRYENEEAVDDSQLPKDRFSAERLKGVDSTLKIQPAELGDSAVYLCASSLGFRDRAYNEQFFGPGTRLTVL.

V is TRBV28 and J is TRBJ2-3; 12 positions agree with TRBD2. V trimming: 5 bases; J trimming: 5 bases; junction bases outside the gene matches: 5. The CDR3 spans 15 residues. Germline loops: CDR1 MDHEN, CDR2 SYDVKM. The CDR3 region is CASSPTSGRQDTQYF. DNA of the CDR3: TGTGCCAGCAGTCCGACTAGCGGGAGACAAGATACGCAGTATTTT.

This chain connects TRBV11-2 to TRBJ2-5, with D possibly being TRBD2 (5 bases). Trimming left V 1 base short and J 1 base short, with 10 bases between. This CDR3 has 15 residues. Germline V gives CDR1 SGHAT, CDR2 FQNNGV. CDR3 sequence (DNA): TGTGCCAGCAGCTTAGGGGCTAGCTTCCAAGAGACCCAGTACTTC. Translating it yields CASSLGASFQETQYF. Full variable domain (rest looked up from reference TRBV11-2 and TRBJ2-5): EAGVAQSPRYKIIEKRQSVAFWCNPISGHATLYWYQQILGQGPKLLIQFQNNGVVDDSQLPKDRFSAERLKGVDSTLKIQPAKLEDSAVYLCASSLGASFQETQYFGPGTRLLVL.

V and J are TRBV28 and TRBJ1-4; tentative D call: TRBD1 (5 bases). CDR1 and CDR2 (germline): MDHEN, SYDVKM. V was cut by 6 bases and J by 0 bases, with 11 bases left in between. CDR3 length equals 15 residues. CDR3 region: CASSLTAATNEKLFF. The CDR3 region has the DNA TGTGCCAGCAGCCTGACAGCCGCAACTAATGAAAAACTGTTTTTT.

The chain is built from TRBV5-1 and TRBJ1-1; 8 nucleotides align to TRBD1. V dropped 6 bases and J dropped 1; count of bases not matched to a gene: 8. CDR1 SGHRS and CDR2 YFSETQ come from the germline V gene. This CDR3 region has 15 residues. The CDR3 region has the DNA TGCGCCAGCACTTTTAGGACAGGGCCGAACACTGAAGCTTTCTTT. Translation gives CASTFRTGPNTEAFF.

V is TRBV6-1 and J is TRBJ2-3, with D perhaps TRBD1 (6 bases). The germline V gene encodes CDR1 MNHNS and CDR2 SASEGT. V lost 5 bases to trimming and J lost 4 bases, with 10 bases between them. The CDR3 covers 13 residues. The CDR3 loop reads CASSWGHADTQYF. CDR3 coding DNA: TGTGCCAGCAGTTGGGGGCACGCAGATACGCAGTATTTT.

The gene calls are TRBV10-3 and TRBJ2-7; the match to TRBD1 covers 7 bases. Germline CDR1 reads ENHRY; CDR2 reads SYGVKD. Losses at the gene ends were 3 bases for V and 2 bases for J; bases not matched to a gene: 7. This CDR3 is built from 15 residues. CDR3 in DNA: TGTGCCATCAGTGAAAAACAGGGGAATCCCTACGAGCAGTACTTC. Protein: CAISEKQGNPYEQYF.

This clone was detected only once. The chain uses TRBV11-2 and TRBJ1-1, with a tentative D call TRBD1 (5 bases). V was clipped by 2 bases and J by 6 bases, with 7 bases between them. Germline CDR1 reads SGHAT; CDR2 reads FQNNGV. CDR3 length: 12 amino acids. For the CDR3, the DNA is TGTGCCAGCAGCTTAACGACAGCTGAAGCTTTCTTT. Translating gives CASSLTTAEAFF.

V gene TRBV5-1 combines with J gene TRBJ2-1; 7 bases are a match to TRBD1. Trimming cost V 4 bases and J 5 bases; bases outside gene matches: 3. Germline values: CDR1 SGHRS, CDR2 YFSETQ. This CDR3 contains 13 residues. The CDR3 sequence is CASSVGTDNEQFF. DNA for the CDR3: TGCGCCAGCAGCGTCGGGACAGACAATGAGCAGTTCTTC.

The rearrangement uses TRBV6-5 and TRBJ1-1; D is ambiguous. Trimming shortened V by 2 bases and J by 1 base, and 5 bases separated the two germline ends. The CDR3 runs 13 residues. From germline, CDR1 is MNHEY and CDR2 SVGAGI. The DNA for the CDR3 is TGTGCCAGCAGTTACGAGTGGAACACTGAAGCTTTCTTT. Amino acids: CASSYEWNTEAFF.

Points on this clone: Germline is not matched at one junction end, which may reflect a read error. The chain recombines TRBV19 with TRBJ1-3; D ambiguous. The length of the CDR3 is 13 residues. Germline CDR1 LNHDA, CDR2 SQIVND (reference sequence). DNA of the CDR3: TGTGCCAGTAGTGGCGCAGGTGGATACACCATATATTTT. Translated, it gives CASSGAGGYTIYF.

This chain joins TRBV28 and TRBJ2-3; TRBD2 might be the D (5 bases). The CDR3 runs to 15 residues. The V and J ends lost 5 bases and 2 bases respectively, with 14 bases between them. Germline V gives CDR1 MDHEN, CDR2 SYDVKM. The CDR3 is CASSLGSDYTDTQYF. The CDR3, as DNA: TGTGCCAGCAGTCTAGGATCCGACTACACAGATACGCAGTATTTT.

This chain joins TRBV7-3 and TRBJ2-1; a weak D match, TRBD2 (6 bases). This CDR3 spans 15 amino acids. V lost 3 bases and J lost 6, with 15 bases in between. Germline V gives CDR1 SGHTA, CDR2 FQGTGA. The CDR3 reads CASSLGAGKGNEQFF. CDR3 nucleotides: TGTGCCAGCAGCTTGGGTGCGGGAAAAGGCAATGAGCAGTTCTTC.

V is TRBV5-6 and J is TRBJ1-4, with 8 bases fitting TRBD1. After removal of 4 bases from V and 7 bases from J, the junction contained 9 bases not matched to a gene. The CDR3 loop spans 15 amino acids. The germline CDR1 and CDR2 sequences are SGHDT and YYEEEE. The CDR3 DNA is TGTGCCAGCAGCGGCGGCCGGGACAGGCGTGAAAAACTGTTTTTT. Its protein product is CASSGGRDRREKLFF.

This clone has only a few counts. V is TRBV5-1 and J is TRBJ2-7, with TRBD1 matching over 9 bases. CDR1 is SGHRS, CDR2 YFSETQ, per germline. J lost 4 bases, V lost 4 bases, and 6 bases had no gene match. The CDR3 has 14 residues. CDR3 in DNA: TGCGCCAGCAGCGAACAGGGGGCGCGATACGAGCAGTACTTC. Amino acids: CASSEQGARYEQYF. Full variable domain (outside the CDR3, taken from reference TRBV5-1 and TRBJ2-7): KAGVTQTPRYLIKTRGQQVTLSCSPISGHRSVSWYQQTPGQGLQFLFEYFSETQRNKGNFPGRFSGRQFSNSRSEMNVSTLELGDSALYLCASSEQGARYEQYFGPGTRLTVT.

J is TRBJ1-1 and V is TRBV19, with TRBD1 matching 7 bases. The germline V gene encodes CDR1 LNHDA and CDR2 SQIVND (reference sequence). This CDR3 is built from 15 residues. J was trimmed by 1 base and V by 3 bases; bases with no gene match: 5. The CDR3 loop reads CASSMPDRPNTEAFF. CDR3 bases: TGTGCCAGTAGTATGCCGGACAGGCCGAACACTGAAGCTTTCTTT.

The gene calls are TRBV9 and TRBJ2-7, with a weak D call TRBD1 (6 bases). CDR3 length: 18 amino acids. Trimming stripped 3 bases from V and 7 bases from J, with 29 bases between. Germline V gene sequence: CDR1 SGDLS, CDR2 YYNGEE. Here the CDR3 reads CASSEGIRLQGRYEEQYF. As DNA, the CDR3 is TGTGCCAGCAGCGAGGGGATACGTCTGCAGGGGCGTTACGAGGAGCAGTACTTC.

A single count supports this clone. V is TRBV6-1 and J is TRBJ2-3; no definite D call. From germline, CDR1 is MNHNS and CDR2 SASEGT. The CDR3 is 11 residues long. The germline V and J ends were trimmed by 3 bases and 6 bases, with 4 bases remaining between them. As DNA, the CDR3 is TGTGCCAGCAGTGAGGGCGATACGCAGTATTTT. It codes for CASSEGDTQYF.

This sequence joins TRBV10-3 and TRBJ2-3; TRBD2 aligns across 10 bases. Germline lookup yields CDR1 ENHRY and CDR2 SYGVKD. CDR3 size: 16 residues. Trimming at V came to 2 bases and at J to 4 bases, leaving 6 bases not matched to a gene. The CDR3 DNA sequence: TGTGCCATCAGTGAGAGGTCTAGCGGGAGCGCAGATACGCAGTATTTT. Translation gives CAISERSSGSADTQYF.

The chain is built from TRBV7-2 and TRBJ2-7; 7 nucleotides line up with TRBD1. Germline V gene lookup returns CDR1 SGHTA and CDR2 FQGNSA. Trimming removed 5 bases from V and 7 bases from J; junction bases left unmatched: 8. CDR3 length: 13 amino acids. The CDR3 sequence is CASSQDRWLEQYF. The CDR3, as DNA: TGTGCCAGCAGCCAGGACAGGTGGCTGGAGCAGTACTTC.

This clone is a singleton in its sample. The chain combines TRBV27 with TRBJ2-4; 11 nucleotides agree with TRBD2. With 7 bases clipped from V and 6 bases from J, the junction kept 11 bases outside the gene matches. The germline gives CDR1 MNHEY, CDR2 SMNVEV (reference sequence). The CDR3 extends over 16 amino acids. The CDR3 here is CASNPIAGGPGNIQYF. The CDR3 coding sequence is TGTGCCAGCAATCCTATAGCGGGAGGGCCTGGAAACATTCAGTACTTC.

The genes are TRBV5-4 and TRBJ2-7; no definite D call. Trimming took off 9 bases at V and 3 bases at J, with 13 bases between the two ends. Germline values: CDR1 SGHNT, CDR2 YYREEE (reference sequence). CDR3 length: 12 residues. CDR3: CATTGSYYEQYF. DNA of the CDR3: TGTGCCACCACCGGGTCCTACTACGAGCAGTACTTC. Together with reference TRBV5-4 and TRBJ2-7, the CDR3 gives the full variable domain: ETGVTQSPTHLIKTRGQQVTLRCSSQSGHNTVSWYQQALGQGPQFIFQYYREEENGRGNFPPRFSGLQFPNYSSELNVNALELDDSALYLCATTGSYYEQYFGPGTRLTVT.

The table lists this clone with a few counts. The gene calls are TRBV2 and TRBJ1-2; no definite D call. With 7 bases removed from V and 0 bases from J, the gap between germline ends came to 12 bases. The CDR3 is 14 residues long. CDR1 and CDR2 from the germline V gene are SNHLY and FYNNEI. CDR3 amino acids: CASNGRLANYGYTF. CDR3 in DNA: TGTGCCAGCAACGGGAGATTAGCTAACTATGGCTACACCTTC. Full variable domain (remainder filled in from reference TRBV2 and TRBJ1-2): EPEVTQTPSHQVTQMGQEVILRCVPISNHLYFYWYRQILGQKVEFLVSFYNNEISEKSEIFDDQFSVERPDGSNFTLKIRSTKLEDSAMYFCASNGRLANYGYTFGSGTRLTVV.

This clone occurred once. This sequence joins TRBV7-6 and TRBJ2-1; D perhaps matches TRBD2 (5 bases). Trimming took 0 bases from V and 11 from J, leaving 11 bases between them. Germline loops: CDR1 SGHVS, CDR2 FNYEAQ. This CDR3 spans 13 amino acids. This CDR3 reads CASSLALGIQQFF. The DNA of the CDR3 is TGTGCCAGCAGCTTAGCGCTCGGGATACAGCAGTTCTTC.

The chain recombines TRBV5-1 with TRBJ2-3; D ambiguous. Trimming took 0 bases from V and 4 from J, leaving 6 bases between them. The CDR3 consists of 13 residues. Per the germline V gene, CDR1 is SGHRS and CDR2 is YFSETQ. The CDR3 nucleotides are TGCGCCAGCAGCTTGGTCTTTTCAGATACGCAGTATTTT. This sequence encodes CASSLVFSDTQYF.

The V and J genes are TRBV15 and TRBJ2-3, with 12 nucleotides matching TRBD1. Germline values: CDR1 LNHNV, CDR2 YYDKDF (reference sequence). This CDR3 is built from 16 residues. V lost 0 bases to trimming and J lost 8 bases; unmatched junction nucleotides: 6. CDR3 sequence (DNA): TGTGCCACCAGCAGAGATGGGACAGGGGGCAGAGGTACGCAGTATTTT. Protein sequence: CATSRDGTGGRGTQYF.

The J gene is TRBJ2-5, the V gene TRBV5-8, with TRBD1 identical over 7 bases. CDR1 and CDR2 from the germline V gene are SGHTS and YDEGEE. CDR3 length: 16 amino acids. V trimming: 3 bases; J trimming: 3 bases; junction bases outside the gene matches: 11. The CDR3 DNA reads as TGTGCCAGCAGCTACGATCCGGGACAGCCTAAAGAGACCCAGTACTTC. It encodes CASSYDPGQPKETQYF.